What follows are 18 T cell receptor beta chains derived from one specimen sequenced in a study of control samples from healthy donors and cancer patients. Generated by immunoSEQ multiplex PCR, the TCRdb table keeps only in-frame clones and is missing some. The sample lists some 130,000 clones; 92% were seen once. The source material was blood. The receptor source for this set is a woman aged 45 to 65 in good health.

The rearrangement links TRBV5-6 to TRBJ2-5; maybe TRBD1 (6 bases). The V and J ends lost 4 bases and 3 bases respectively, with 16 bases between them. Germline CDR1 SGHDT, CDR2 YYEEEE. This CDR3 has 15 amino acids. The CDR3 is CASSRDTSGEETQYF. The CDR3 nucleotides are TGTGCCAGCAGCAGGGACACTTCGGGCGAAGAGACCCAGTACTTC.

Remarks on this clone: The sample has other DNA sequences that encode this CDR3 too. In nucleotides, the CDR3 is TGTGCCAGTAATAACAGAGTTAGCAATCAGCCCCAGCATTTT. It encodes CASNNRVSNQPQHF. The chain has TRBV19 and TRBJ1-5; no definite D call. The germline V gene has CDR1 LNHDA and CDR2 SQIVND (reference sequence). CDR3 size: 14 residues. V was cut by 7 bases and J by 0 bases, with 10 bases left in between.

The CDR3 nucleotides are TGTGCCTGGAGTGTACGGGGTGGCAATCAGCCCCAGCATTTT. Amino acid sequence: CAWSVRGGNQPQHF. J is TRBJ1-5 and V is TRBV30; D is uncertain. The length of the CDR3 is 14 residues. The V gene's germline CDR1 is GTSNPN and CDR2 SVGIG (reference sequence). V was trimmed by 0 bases and J by 2 bases, leaving 8 bases between them.

The rearrangement joins TRBV10-1 to TRBJ2-1; D not certain. In germline, CDR1 is WNHNN, CDR2 SYGVQD (reference sequence). V was clipped by 0 bases and J by 6 bases, with 9 bases between them. This CDR3 contains 14 residues. This chain's CDR3 is CASSESTRVNEQFF. CDR3 DNA: TGCGCCAGCAGTGAGTCGACTCGAGTCAATGAGCAGTTCTTC.

The chain combines TRBV5-1 with TRBJ1-6; D remains ambiguous. V was shortened by 2 bases and J by 0 bases, with 18 bases between the two germline ends. The CDR3 contains 19 residues. Per germline, CDR1 SGHRS and CDR2 YFSETQ. The CDR3 coding sequence is TGCGCCAGCAGCTTTGAACCCCAGTTAAAAAGCTCCTATAATTCACCCCTCCACTTT. It codes for CASSFEPQLKSSYNSPLHF.

The chain employs TRBV18 and TRBJ2-3, with D uncertain. Germline V gene sequence: CDR1 KGHSH, CDR2 LQKENI. The ends were cut back, 5 bases at V and 0 bases at J, with 3 bases in the middle. This CDR3 is 12 amino acids long. The CDR3, as DNA: TGTGCCAGCTCATCGAGCACAGATACGCAGTATTTT. Translation: CASSSSTDTQYF. The full variable domain, its missing parts supplied by reference TRBV18 and TRBJ2-3, is NAGVMQNPRHLVRRRGQEARLRCSPMKGHSHVYWYRQLPEEGLKFMVYLQKENIIDESGMPKERFSAEFPKEGPSILRIQQVVRGDSAAYFCASSSSTDTQYFGPGTRLTVL.

The J gene is TRBJ2-7, the V gene TRBV2; weak D call: TRBD2 (5 bases). Trimming took off 6 bases at V and 2 bases at J, with 11 bases between the two ends. CDR1 is SNHLY, CDR2 FYNNEI, per germline. The CDR3 runs 13 residues. The CDR3 nucleotides are TGTGCCAGCAGGGTCTGGGAGACCTACGAGCAGTACTTC. Translated: CASRVWETYEQYF. The full variable domain, its missing parts supplied by reference TRBV2 and TRBJ2-7, is EPEVTQTPSHQVTQMGQEVILRCVPISNHLYFYWYRQILGQKVEFLVSFYNNEISEKSEIFDDQFSVERPDGSNFTLKIRSTKLEDSAMYFCASRVWETYEQYFGPGTRLTVT.

Concerning this clone: A read error may account for a junction end that differs from germline. J is TRBJ1-4 and V is TRBV25-1; 7 nucleotides align to TRBD1. This CDR3 spans 16 amino acids. Germline-derived CDR1 and CDR2 are MGHDK and SYGVNS. This CDR3 is CASSEYGTAAKEKLFF. CDR3 nucleotides: TGTGCCAGCAGTGAATATGGGACAGCCGCTAAGGAAAAACTGTTTTTT.

The V call is TRBV18, the J call TRBJ2-1, with unresolved D. V lost 1 base, J lost 9 bases, and 7 bases lay in between. The CDR3 consists of 12 residues. Germline CDR1 reads KGHSH; CDR2 reads LQKENI. The CDR3 loop reads CASSPREREQFF. The CDR3 nucleotides are TGTGCCAGCTCACCACGAGAACGTGAGCAGTTCTTC.

The chain combines TRBV5-1 with TRBJ2-5; a possible D gene is TRBD2 (6 bases). CDR1 SGHRS and CDR2 YFSETQ come from the germline V gene. V was trimmed by 4 bases and J by 1 base, leaving 17 bases between them. The CDR3 sequence is 16 residues long. DNA of the CDR3: TGCGCCAGCAGCGTTTGGGGGGACCAACCCCAAGAGACCCAGTACTTC. Residues: CASSVWGDQPQETQYF.

This chain's CDR3 is CASSLMTYEQYF. The CDR3 DNA follows: TGTGCCAGCAGTTTAATGACCTACGAGCAGTACTTC. The rearrangement uses TRBV28 and TRBJ2-7, with no clear D. CDR3 length: 12 amino acids. The germline V and J ends were trimmed by 2 bases and 2 bases, with 4 bases remaining between them. Germline CDR1 and CDR2: MDHEN and SYDVKM.

The CDR3 DNA follows: TGCGCCAGCAGCCGAGCCCGGTCATCGACCGAGCAGTACTTC. It specifies CASSRARSSTEQYF. The chain couples TRBV5-1 to TRBJ2-7; D uncertain. Germline V gene data show CDR1 as SGHRS and CDR2 as YFSETQ. The CDR3 has 14 residues. Trimming pared 4 bases from V and 6 bases from J, leaving 17 bases between. The entire variable domain, with the rest obtained from reference TRBV5-1 and TRBJ2-7, is as follows: KAGVTQTPRYLIKTRGQQVTLSCSPISGHRSVSWYQQTPGQGLQFLFEYFSETQRNKGNFPGRFSGRQFSNSRSEMNVSTLELGDSALYLCASSRARSSTEQYFGPGTRLTVT.

J is TRBJ2-3 and V is TRBV20-1, with D perhaps matching TRBD1 (6 bases). Germline assignment: CDR1 DFQATT and CDR2 SNEGSKA (reference sequence). The CDR3 contains 14 residues. V lost 3 bases to trimming and J lost 10 bases, with 20 bases between them. The CDR3 sequence is CSASPSPDRLAQYF. The CDR3 nucleotides are TGCAGTGCTAGTCCCTCACCGGACAGACTCGCGCAGTATTTT.

This chain connects TRBV5-1 to TRBJ2-1; 7 nucleotides align to TRBD2. Unmatched junction bases numbered 5, after V lost 0 bases and J lost 2 bases. CDR1 and CDR2 (germline): SGHRS, YFSETQ. This CDR3 is 16 amino acids long. CDR3 protein: CASSLAGGGTYNEQFF. The DNA for the CDR3 is TGCGCCAGCAGCTTGGCCGGCGGGGGTACCTACAATGAGCAGTTCTTC.

V is TRBV7-6 and J is TRBJ2-5; the D gene is possibly TRBD2 (6 bases). V was clipped by 5 bases and J by 5 bases, with 18 bases between them. This CDR3 has 15 amino acids. Per the germline V gene, CDR1 is SGHVS and CDR2 is FNYEAQ. The CDR3 sequence is CASSAGLASGETQYF. CDR3 DNA: TGTGCCAGCAGCGCCGGCCTAGCGAGTGGGGAGACCCAGTACTTC. The full variable domain, with the rest looked up from reference TRBV7-6 and TRBJ2-5, is GAGVSQSPRYKVTKRGQDVALRCDPISGHVSLYWYRQALGQGPEFLTYFNYEAQQDKSGLPNDRFSAERPEGSISTLTIQRTEQRDSAMYRCASSAGLASGETQYFGPGTRLLVL.

The V and J genes are TRBV19 and TRBJ1-1; D is perhaps TRBD1 (5 bases). The germline V and J ends were trimmed by 3 bases and 1 base, with 9 bases remaining between them. Germline V lookup: CDR1 LNHDA, CDR2 SQIVND (reference sequence). The CDR3 spans 14 residues. The CDR3 loop is CASSMGQGNTEAFF. The CDR3 DNA is TGTGCCAGTAGTATGGGGCAGGGGAACACTGAAGCTTTCTTT.

This clone appeared once. The V call is TRBV19, the J call TRBJ2-2; the match to TRBD1 covers 9 bases. CDR1 and CDR2 from the germline V gene are LNHDA and SQIVND (reference sequence). V was pared by 1 base and J by 0 bases, with 3 bases of the junction left unmatched. CDR3 length equals 17 residues. The CDR3 sequence: CASSIGRTGANTGELFF. In DNA form, the CDR3 reads TGTGCCAGTAGTATAGGTAGGACAGGGGCGAACACCGGGGAGCTGTTTTTT.

V usage is TRBV7-9 and J usage is TRBJ1-3; no definite D call. CDR1 SEHNR and CDR2 FQNEAQ come from the germline V gene (reference sequence). The CDR3 totals 16 residues. Trimming shortened V by 5 bases and J by 0 bases, and 14 bases separated the two germline ends. The CDR3 DNA is TGTGCCAGCAGCCCGCCTGGGGAGAGCTCTGGAAACACCATATATTTT. As protein: CASSPPGESSGNTIYF.